This note documents a single T cell receptor (beta chain) sequence. No antigen is known for it. No clone much larger than this one lies a single base away; base qualities are absent. For TCR Vbeta sequencing, memory CD4+ T cells were sorted ex vivo from the peripheral blood of narcolepsy patients and healthy controls. The library was made by the immunoSEQ multiplex PCR assay. The clones in this table, taken by TCRdb from immuneACCESS, are in-frame only. Not every clone is retained; where verified, under half of the shortfall comes from an unresolved V gene, and the cause of the rest is unknown. Across this sample there are some 35,000 clones, with 75% to 85% seen only once. 2.5% of the sample belongs to the ten largest clones. The CDR3 holds 15 amino acids from the cysteine to the phenylalanine. Just CDR3 DNA is preserved here, 45 bases in frame from base 1. V sheds 3 bases and J sheds 0 bases, leaving 10 bases between their ends. CDR1 and CDR2 are drawn from the germline V gene: SGHRS, YFSETQ.

The data originate from a study of T cells in narcolepsy listed by TCRdb under 2018. Regarding the study in general: Patients with narcolepsy type 1 or type 2 (NT1, NT2) were enrolled in the study together with healthy control donors. To look for autoreactive T cells in narcolepsy patients that target self-antigens of hypocretin neurons (hypocretin, TRIB2), the study used TCR Vbeta sequencing to follow clonotypes in blood and CSF.

Beyond this particular receptor, the publication reports: In plots comparing CSF and blood CD4+ T cell clonotypes from the same patient, HCRT-specific and TRIB2-specific autoreactive clonotypes were highlighted. Some blood memory CD4+ repertoires from patients and controls contained no sequences matching autoreactive T cell clones. Numbers of sequenced blood memory CD4+ clonotypes were comparable, averaging approximately 42,000 in patients and some 33,000 in controls. Autoreactive clonotypes were reported to be detected serially in the blood of the same patients and of different patients, but not in the blood of healthy controls.

The receptor chain draws on TRBV5-1 and TRBJ2-1; no confident D gene assignment can be made. This clonotype was obtained from a human donor with narcolepsy. Sequencing was performed on CD45RA- memory CD4+ T cells from PBMCs. The intended sense of this specimen's cell subset or site label: memory T cells sorted ex vivo from peripheral blood. Here the CDR3 is given as CASSSDVSSYNEQFF. At the DNA level, the sequence is TGCGCCAGCAGCTCCGACGTAAGCTCCTACAATGAGCAGTTCTTC.